This TCR beta chain was recorded in a study of human thymus T cells. General observations from the study: V and J gene usage appeared biased in thymic and blood repertoires.

With respect to this clone: Antigen unknown.

This table comes from immunoSEQ multiplex PCR, and its TCRdb copy is limited to in-frame clones, with some not included. The sample lists approximately 49,000 clones; 95% were seen once. The V end lost 9 bases, the J end lost 7 bases, and 17 bases lay between the germline ends. The CDR3 loop spans 13 amino acids. Germline CDR1 MNHNS, CDR2 SASEGT. Finnish infants who were healthy and having corrective surgery for congenital heart defects made up the donors. Half of the eight donors gave roughly 0.45-1 mL blood during surgery. Blood DNA came from all available leukocytes, not a fixed cell number. The chain couples TRBV6-1 to TRBJ2-3, with D hard to call. The sequence came from a girl under three years old with a congenital heart defect but otherwise immunologically healthy. Sequencing was done on a sample of blood. This CDR3 is CASRSVIKNTQYF. CDR3 nucleotides: TGTGCCAGTAGGAGCGTGATAAAAAATACGCAGTATTTT.